This T cell receptor beta chain emerged from a study of shared clonotypes between healthy human individuals. Turning to this clone: Its antigen is undetermined.

Trimming removed 11 bases from V and 4 bases from J; junction bases left unmatched: 7. Germline V gives CDR1 SNHLY, CDR2 FYNNEI. This CDR3 comprises 15 residues. TCRdb keeps only in-frame clones here, not all; method: immunoSEQ multiplex PCR. The data contain around 2.1 million clones, nearly 97% of them seen just once; the ten biggest clones take up roughly 0.13%. Findings and limits, study-wide: The study sampled only blood, and tissue repertoires likely differ. Across a few donors, naive CD4 shared about 5%, naive CD8 over 3%, memory CD4 approximately 2.5%, memory CD8 around 0.42%.

The sequencing input was naive CD4+ T cells sorted from blood. Documented subset: CD45RA+ positively selected. This rearrangement joins TRBV2 to TRBJ2-2; 13 bases are a match to TRBD2. This TCR was sampled from a man between 18 and 35 years old in good health. The CDR3 DNA reads as TGTGCCTCCAAGTGGACTAGCGGGAGCACCGGGGAGCTGTTTTTT. This gives the protein CASKWTSGSTGELFF.